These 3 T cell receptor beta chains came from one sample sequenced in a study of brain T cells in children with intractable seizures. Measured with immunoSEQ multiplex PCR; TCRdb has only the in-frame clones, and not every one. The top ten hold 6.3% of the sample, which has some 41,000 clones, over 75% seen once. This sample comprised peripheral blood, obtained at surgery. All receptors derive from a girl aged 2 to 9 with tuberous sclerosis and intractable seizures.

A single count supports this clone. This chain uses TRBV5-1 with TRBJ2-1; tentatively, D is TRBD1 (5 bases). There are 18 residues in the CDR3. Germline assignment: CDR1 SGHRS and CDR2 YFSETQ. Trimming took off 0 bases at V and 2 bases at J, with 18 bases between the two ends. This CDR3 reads CASSLVPKSGNTYNEQFF. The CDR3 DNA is TGCGCCAGCAGCTTGGTTCCGAAATCAGGGAACACCTACAATGAGCAGTTCTTC.

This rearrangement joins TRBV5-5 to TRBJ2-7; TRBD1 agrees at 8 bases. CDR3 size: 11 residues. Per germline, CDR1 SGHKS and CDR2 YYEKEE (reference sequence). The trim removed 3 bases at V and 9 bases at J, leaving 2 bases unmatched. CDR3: CASSSDRGQYV. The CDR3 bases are TGTGCCAGCAGCTCAGACAGGGGGCAGTACGTC.

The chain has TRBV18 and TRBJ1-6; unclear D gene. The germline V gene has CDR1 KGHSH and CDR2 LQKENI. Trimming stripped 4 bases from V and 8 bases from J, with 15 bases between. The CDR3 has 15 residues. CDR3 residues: CASSLQKPPDSPLHF. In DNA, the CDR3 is TGTGCCAGCTCACTCCAGAAACCCCCGGATTCACCCCTCCACTTT.